This paragraph reports one TCR beta chain. The target antigen is unknown. Method: immunoSEQ multiplex PCR; TCRdb's copy keeps in-frame clones and lacks some. Here the sample spans about 73,000 clones, roughly 73% being singletons. The germline CDR1 and CDR2 sequences are SGDLS and YYNGEE. V gave up 4 bases and J gave up 4 bases; unmatched junction bases: 3. This CDR3 region has 13 residues. This specimen belongs to a study of vaccination effects on CD4 cells after COVID-19. When around 9 days of culture had elapsed, CD4+ T cells were isolated. As their vaccination, participants received two doses of either BNT162b2 or mRNA-1273.

The sequence was collected from a human donor who received a COVID-19 vaccine. This chain joins TRBV9 and TRBJ1-1; 8 bases line up with TRBD1. Sample: CD4+ T cells from PBMCs cultured without peptide, taken after COVID-19 vaccination. CDR3 loop: CASSYDRGTEAFF. In DNA form, the CDR3 reads TGTGCCAGCAGCTACGACAGGGGCACTGAAGCTTTCTTT.